The 8 T cell receptor beta chains below come from one sample, sequenced in a study of shared clonotypes between healthy human individuals. Produced via immunoSEQ multiplex PCR; TCRdb's table is partial and in-frame only. This sample yields 190,000 or so clones, of which approximately 70% are seen a single time; more than 9% belongs to the top ten. Sequencing input: memory CD4+ T cells sorted from blood. Subset indicated: CD45RA-negative fraction. The receptors originated from a man aged 25 to 40 in good health.

The V gene is TRBV14, the J gene TRBJ2-3, with D hard to call. The CDR3 is 13 amino acids. The germline CDR1 and CDR2 sequences are SGHDN and FVKESK. The V end lost 0 bases, the J end lost 3 bases, and 4 bases lay between the germline ends. The CDR3: CASSQDWTDTQYF. As DNA, the CDR3 is TGTGCCAGCAGCCAAGATTGGACAGATACGCAGTATTTT.

The rearrangement uses TRBV4-1 and TRBJ2-2, with D perhaps assigned TRBD1 or TRBD2 (5 bases each). The CDR3 sequence is 13 residues long. Trimming cost V 4 bases and J 9 bases, with 12 bases left between them. The V gene's germline CDR1 is MGHRA and CDR2 YSYEKL. Here the CDR3 DNA reads TGCGCCAGCAGCCGAGGGGTGGGGCGGGAGCTGTTTTTT. Residues: CASSRGVGRELFF.

J is TRBJ2-5 and V is TRBV11-3, with D unclear. Germline V gives CDR1 SGHNT, CDR2 YENEEA. CDR3 length: 13 amino acids. Trimming removed 4 bases from V and 1 base from J, with 7 bases in between. CDR3 nucleotides: TGTGCCAGCAGCTCGCCACCCCAAGAGACCCAGTACTTC. Encoded protein: CASSSPPQETQYF.

V gene TRBV6-1 combines with J gene TRBJ2-6; 11 nucleotides align to TRBD2. Per germline, CDR1 MNHNS and CDR2 SASEGT. The V segment lost 0 bases and the J segment 5 bases; nucleotides outside the gene matches: 9. There are 19 residues in the CDR3. In DNA form, the CDR3 reads TGTGCCAGCAGTGAAGCGCTTCTTAGCGGGAGGGCGAGGGCCAACGTCCTGACTTTC. It codes for CASSEALLSGRARANVLTF.

The V and J genes are TRBV4-3 and TRBJ2-4; tentatively, D is TRBD1 (5 bases). The length of the CDR3 is 13 residues. Between the trimmed V and J ends, which lost 3 bases and 8 bases, there was a span of 11 bases. Per the germline V gene, CDR1 is LGHNA and CDR2 is YSLEER. CDR3 bases: TGCGCCAGCAGCCAGGGTGTCAGGGACATTCAGTACTTC. Encoded protein: CASSQGVRDIQYF.

This clone occurred a few times. The chain recombines TRBV7-9 with TRBJ2-1; 9 positions match TRBD1. This CDR3 contains 15 residues. The V gene end was trimmed by 3 bases and the J gene end by 7 bases; junction bases not matched to a gene: 7. The germline gives CDR1 SEHNR, CDR2 FQNEAQ (reference sequence). CDR3 nucleotides: TGTGCCAGCAGCTTTGGACAGGGGAATTATAATGAGCAGTTCTTC. Protein product: CASSFGQGNYNEQFF.

The chain employs TRBV2 and TRBJ2-7; a possible D gene is TRBD2 (6 bases). The V end lost 6 bases, the J end lost 2 bases, and 11 bases lay between the germline ends. The CDR3 spans 13 residues. The germline CDR1 and CDR2 sequences are SNHLY and FYNNEI. CDR3 DNA sequence: TGTGCCAGCAGGCGGGACGCAGCCTACGAGCAGTACTTC. Translation gives CASRRDAAYEQYF.

This clone came up a few times. This sequence joins TRBV15 and TRBJ1-5; D ambiguous. Between the trimmed V and J ends, which lost 0 bases and 8 bases, there was a span of 8 bases. Germline V gene lookup returns CDR1 LNHNV and CDR2 YYDKDF (reference sequence). This CDR3 spans 13 amino acids. CDR3: CATSRDNSEPQHF. The CDR3 DNA follows: TGTGCCACCAGCAGAGATAACAGTGAGCCCCAGCATTTT. The full variable domain, with the rest looked up from reference TRBV15 and TRBJ1-5, is DAMVIQNPRYQVTQFGKPVTLSCSQTLNHNVMYWYQQKSSQAPKLLFHYYDKDFNNEADTPDNFQSRRPNTSFCFLDIRSPGLGDTAMYLCATSRDNSEPQHFGDGTRLSIL.